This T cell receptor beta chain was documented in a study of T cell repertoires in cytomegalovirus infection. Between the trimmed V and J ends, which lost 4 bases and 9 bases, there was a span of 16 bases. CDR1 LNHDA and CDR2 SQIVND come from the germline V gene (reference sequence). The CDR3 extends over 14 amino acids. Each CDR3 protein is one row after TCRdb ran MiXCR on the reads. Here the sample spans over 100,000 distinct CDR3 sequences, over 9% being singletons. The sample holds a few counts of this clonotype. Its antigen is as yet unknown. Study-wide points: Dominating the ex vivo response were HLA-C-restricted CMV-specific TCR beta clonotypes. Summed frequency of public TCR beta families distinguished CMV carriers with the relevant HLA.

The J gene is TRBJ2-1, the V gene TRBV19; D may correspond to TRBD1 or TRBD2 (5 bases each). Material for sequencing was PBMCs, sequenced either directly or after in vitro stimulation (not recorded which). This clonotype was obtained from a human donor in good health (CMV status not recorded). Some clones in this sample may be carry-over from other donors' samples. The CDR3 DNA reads TGTGCCAGTAGTACCCGGGACCTTCCGACTGAGCAGTTCTTC. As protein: CASSTRDLPTEQFF.